These 18 T cell receptor beta chains originate from one sample sequenced in a study of early T cells in non-severe SARS-CoV-2 infection. TCRdb processed the 5' RACE reads anew with MiXCR; each CDR3 protein has one entry. In the table there are 75,000 to 100,000 distinct CDR3 sequences, over 12% of which are singletons. Sequenced sample: whole blood. The source of these receptors is an adult who was a healthcare worker with PCR-confirmed SARS-CoV-2 infection or an uninfected control (not recorded which).

This clonotype was seen more than once but under ten times. The chain carries TRBV30 and TRBJ1-5; D might be TRBD1 (6 bases). There are 16 residues in the CDR3. CDR1 and CDR2 from the germline V gene are GTSNPN and SVGIG (reference sequence). Trimming left V 5 bases short and J 7 bases short, with 24 bases between. In DNA, the CDR3 is TGTGCCTGGGTGCTTCCAGGACAGTATAATCGCCAGCCCCAGCATTTT. Amino acid sequence: CAWVLPGQYNRQPQHF. The full variable domain, its missing parts supplied by reference TRBV30 and TRBJ1-5, is SQTIHQWPATLVQPVGSPLSLECTVEGTSNPNLYWYRQAAGRGLQLLFYSVGIGQISSEVPQNLSASRPQDRQFILSSKKLLLSDSGFYLCAWVLPGQYNRQPQHFGDGTRLSIL.

This clonotype was counted ten times or more. This sequence joins TRBV7-2 and TRBJ2-5; TRBD2 aligns across 7 bases. CDR1 and CDR2 from the germline V gene are SGHTA and FQGNSA. The CDR3 loop spans 14 amino acids. The ends lost 1 base at V and 3 bases at J; junction bases unmatched: 2. The DNA of the CDR3 is TGTGCCAGCAGCTTAGGTCTAGCGGAAGAGACCCAGTACTTC. Protein product: CASSLGLAEETQYF.

This clonotype was detected a few times. J is TRBJ2-3 and V is TRBV5-5; D may correspond to TRBD1 or TRBD2 (5 bases each). V lost 0 bases and J 1 base, leaving 12 bases between the germline ends. Per the germline V gene, CDR1 is SGHKS and CDR2 is YYEKEE (reference sequence). CDR3 length: 16 residues. The DNA of the CDR3 is TGTGCCAGCAGCTTGGGGGGGAAACCCGGCACAGATACGCAGTATTTT. Translation: CASSLGGKPGTDTQYF.

This clonotype has ten or more counts. The J gene is TRBJ2-5, the V gene TRBV7-9; D is possibly TRBD1 (5 bases). CDR3 size: 13 residues. The germline V and J ends were trimmed by 5 bases and 0 bases, with 7 bases remaining between them. In germline, CDR1 is SEHNR, CDR2 FQNEAQ (reference sequence). CDR3 sequence: CASSPDNQETQYF. For the CDR3, the DNA is TGTGCCAGCAGCCCGGACAACCAAGAGACCCAGTACTTC. The variable domain in full, completed from reference TRBV7-9 and TRBJ2-5, reads DTGVSQNPRHKITKRGQNVTFRCDPISEHNRLYWYRQTLGQGPEFLTYFQNEAQLEKSRLLSDRFSAERPKGSFSTLEIQRTEQGDSAMYLCASSPDNQETQYFGPGTRLLVL.

The rearrangement uses TRBV7-2 and TRBJ1-5; no firm D call. With 1 base removed from V and 5 bases from J, the gap between germline ends came to 3 bases. From germline, CDR1 is SGHTA and CDR2 FQGNSA. The CDR3 runs 12 residues. The CDR3 protein is CASSLGDQPQHF. In nucleotides, the CDR3 is TGTGCCAGCAGCTTAGGAGATCAGCCCCAGCATTTT.

This clonotype came up many times. The chain employs TRBV5-1 and TRBJ1-5; TRBD1 is a possible D gene (5 bases). V dropped 1 base and J dropped 0 bases, with 8 bases sitting between them. This CDR3 comprises 15 residues. Germline CDR1 SGHRS, CDR2 YFSETQ. The chain's CDR3 is CASSLMGLSNQPQHF. CDR3 DNA: TGCGCCAGCAGCTTGATGGGGCTTAGCAATCAGCCCCAGCATTTT.

Ten or more counts support this clonotype. The V and J genes are TRBV6-4 and TRBJ2-1, with TRBD1 matching over 8 bases. Germline assignment: CDR1 MRHNA and CDR2 SNTAGT. The J segment lost 7 bases and the V segment lost 8 bases, leaving 7 bases of the junction unmatched. This CDR3 has 13 amino acids. The CDR3: CASAGQAGNEQFF. The CDR3 DNA is TGTGCCAGCGCGGGACAGGCAGGGAATGAGCAGTTCTTC.

This clonotype turned up a few times. CDR3 coding DNA: TGTGCCAGCTCACCACCACAGGGGGCTTCGATTAATGAGCAGTTCTTC. It codes for CASSPPQGASINEQFF. The chain couples TRBV18 to TRBJ2-1; 9 nucleotides align to TRBD1. J lost 7 bases, V lost 0 bases, and 7 bases had no gene match. The CDR3 runs 16 residues. Looked up from germline, CDR1 is KGHSH and CDR2 is LQKENI.

This clonotype was detected only a few times. The chain joins TRBV5-1 to TRBJ1-2; D is undetermined. Germline V gene lookup returns CDR1 SGHRS and CDR2 YFSETQ. The V end lost 0 bases, the J end lost 4 bases, and 13 bases lay between the germline ends. CDR3 length equals 15 residues. CDR3: CASSLASSGGYGYTF. The CDR3 coding sequence is TGCGCCAGCAGCTTGGCGTCCTCCGGCGGCTATGGCTACACCTTC.

This clonotype was detected only a few times. The rearrangement uses TRBV5-1 and TRBJ2-3; 12 bases fit TRBD2. This CDR3 contains 17 residues. Germline CDR1 is SGHRS and CDR2 is YFSETQ. The V gene end was trimmed by 4 bases and the J gene end by 0 bases; junction bases not matched to a gene: 6. CDR3: CASSAPTSGGSTDTQYF. In nucleotides, the CDR3 is TGCGCCAGCAGCGCCCCGACTAGCGGGGGTAGCACAGATACGCAGTATTTT.

This clonotype came up a few times. The chain joins TRBV15 to TRBJ1-4, with no clear D. Germline-derived CDR1 and CDR2 are LNHNV and YYDKDF (reference sequence). V lost 0 bases and J lost 0, with 5 bases in between. The CDR3 length is 15 residues. CDR3 protein: CATSRDITTNEKLFF. CDR3 nucleotides: TGTGCCACCAGCAGAGATATAACAACTAATGAAAAACTGTTTTTT.

In its sample, this clonotype was seen a few times. The chain combines TRBV11-2 with TRBJ2-2, with 8 bases that match TRBD2. CDR1 SGHAT and CDR2 FQNNGV come from the germline V gene. The CDR3 spans 14 residues. Germline trimming cut 8 bases from V and 3 bases from J; bases unmatched to any gene: 5. CDR3 bases: TGTGCCAGCCGGGGGGGGCTGTACACCGGGGAGCTGTTTTTT. The encoded protein is CASRGGLYTGELFF. The variable domain in full, with the rest retrieved from reference TRBV11-2 and TRBJ2-2, is EAGVAQSPRYKIIEKRQSVAFWCNPISGHATLYWYQQILGQGPKLLIQFQNNGVVDDSQLPKDRFSAERLKGVDSTLKIQPAKLEDSAVYLCASRGGLYTGELFFGEGSRLTVL.

The sample holds a few counts of this clonotype. The chain couples TRBV7-9 to TRBJ2-3; D gene ambiguous. This CDR3 spans 11 amino acids. V was pared by 7 bases and J by 3 bases, with 5 bases between. Germline V lookup: CDR1 SEHNR, CDR2 FQNEAQ (reference sequence). This CDR3 reads CASILTDTQYF. The DNA of the CDR3 is TGTGCCAGCATTTTGACAGATACGCAGTATTTT.

In this sample, this clonotype turned up a few times. V usage is TRBV29-1 and J usage is TRBJ1-2; D is undetermined. The CDR3 totals 10 residues. Germline V gene sequence: CDR1 SQVTM, CDR2 ANQGSEA. Trimming took 3 bases from V and 8 from J, leaving 7 bases between them. The CDR3 DNA reads TGCAGCGTTGATATCCAAGGCTACACCTTC. Its protein is CSVDIQGYTF.

There are a few counts of this clonotype. This chain joins TRBV7-2 and TRBJ1-1; D not certain. V lost 1 base to trimming and J lost 5 bases, with 14 bases between them. Germline CDR1 is SGHTA and CDR2 is FQGNSA. CDR3 length: 15 amino acids. CDR3 in amino acids: CASSLGGTGGTEAFF. In DNA, the CDR3 is TGTGCCAGCAGCTTAGGGGGTACGGGAGGGACTGAAGCTTTCTTT.

The rearrangement uses TRBV28 and TRBJ2-3; D remains ambiguous. Trimming stripped 5 bases from V and 2 bases from J, with 5 bases between. The CDR3 has 12 amino acids. The germline V gene encodes CDR1 MDHEN and CDR2 SYDVKM. This CDR3 reads CASSKLTDTQYF. In DNA form, the CDR3 reads TGTGCCAGCAGTAAACTCACAGATACGCAGTATTTT.

The gene calls are TRBV11-1 and TRBJ2-5; TRBD1 matches 8 bases. CDR1 is SGHAT and CDR2 is FQDESV in the germline V gene (reference sequence). J was trimmed by 3 bases and V by 4 bases; bases with no gene match: 4. The CDR3 consists of 14 residues. CDR3 sequence (DNA): TGTGCCAGCAGCTCCGGACAGGGAAAAGAGACCCAGTACTTC. Its protein is CASSSGQGKETQYF.

The V gene is TRBV29-1, the J gene TRBJ1-4, with D possibly matching TRBD1 (6 bases). V was clipped by 6 bases and J by 3 bases, with 14 bases between them. CDR3 size: 14 residues. Germline-derived CDR1 and CDR2 are SQVTM and ANQGSEA. CDR3 protein: CSVTMTGANEKLFF. CDR3 DNA sequence: TGCAGCGTCACCATGACAGGAGCTAATGAAAAACTGTTTTTT.